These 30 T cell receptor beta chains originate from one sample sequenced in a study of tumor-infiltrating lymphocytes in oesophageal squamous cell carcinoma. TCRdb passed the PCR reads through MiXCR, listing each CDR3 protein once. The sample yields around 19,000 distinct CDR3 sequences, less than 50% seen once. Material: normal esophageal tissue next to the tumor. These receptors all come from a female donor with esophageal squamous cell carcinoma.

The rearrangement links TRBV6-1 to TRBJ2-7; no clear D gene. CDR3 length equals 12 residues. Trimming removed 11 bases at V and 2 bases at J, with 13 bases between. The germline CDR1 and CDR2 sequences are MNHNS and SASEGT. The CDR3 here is CASSTLTYEQYF. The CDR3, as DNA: TGTGCCTCCTCCACACTCACCTACGAGCAGTACTTC.

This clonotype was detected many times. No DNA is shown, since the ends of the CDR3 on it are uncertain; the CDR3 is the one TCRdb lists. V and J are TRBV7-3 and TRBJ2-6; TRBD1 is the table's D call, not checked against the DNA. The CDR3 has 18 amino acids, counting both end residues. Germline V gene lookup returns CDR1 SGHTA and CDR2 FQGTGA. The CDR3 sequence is CASSLYNPEGSLWLHLRF.

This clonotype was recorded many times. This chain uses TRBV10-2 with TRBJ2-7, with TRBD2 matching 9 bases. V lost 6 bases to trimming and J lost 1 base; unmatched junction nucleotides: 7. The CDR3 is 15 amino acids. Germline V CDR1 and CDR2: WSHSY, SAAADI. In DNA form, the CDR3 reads TGCGCCAGCAGGGATAGCGGGAGTGGGTCCTACGAGCAGTACTTC. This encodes CASRDSGSGSYEQYF.

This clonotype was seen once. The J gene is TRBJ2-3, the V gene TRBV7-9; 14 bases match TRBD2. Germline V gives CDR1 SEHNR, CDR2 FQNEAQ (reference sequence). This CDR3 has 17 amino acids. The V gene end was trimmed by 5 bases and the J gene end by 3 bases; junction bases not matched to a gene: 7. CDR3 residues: CASSLGLAGVGTDTQYF. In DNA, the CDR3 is TGTGCCAGCAGCCTGGGACTAGCGGGAGTAGGAACAGATACGCAGTATTTT.

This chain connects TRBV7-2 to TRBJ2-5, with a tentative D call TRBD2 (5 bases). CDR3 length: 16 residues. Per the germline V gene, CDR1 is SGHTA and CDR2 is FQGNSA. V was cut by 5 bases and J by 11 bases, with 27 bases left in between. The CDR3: CASSPREGGSIDTQYF. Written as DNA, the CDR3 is TGTGCCAGCAGCCCCCGAGAGGGTGGGAGCATAGATACGCAGTACTTC.

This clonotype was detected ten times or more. DNA for the CDR3: TGTGCCAGCAGGTCTACTAGCGGGGGGTCCCAGTACTTC. Amino acid sequence: CASRSTSGGSQYF. This chain links TRBV6-1 with TRBJ2-5, with 12 bases fitting TRBD2. This CDR3 has 13 residues. CDR1 is MNHNS and CDR2 is SASEGT in the germline V gene. The ends lost 6 bases at V and 9 bases at J; junction bases unmatched: 5.

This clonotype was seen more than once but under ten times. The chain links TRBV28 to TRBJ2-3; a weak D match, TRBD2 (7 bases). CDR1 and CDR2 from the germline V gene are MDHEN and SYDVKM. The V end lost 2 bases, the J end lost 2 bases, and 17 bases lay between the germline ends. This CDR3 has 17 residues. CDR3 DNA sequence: TGTGCCAGCAGTTTAGGGGGGGGGACAAGGCTCACAGATACGCAGTATTTT. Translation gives CASSLGGGTRLTDTQYF.

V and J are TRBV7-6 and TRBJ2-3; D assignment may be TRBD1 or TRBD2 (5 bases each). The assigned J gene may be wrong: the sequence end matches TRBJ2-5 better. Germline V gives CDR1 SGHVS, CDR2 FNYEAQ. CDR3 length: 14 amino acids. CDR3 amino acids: CASSFGAIQETQYF. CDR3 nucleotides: TGTGCCAGCAGCTTCGGGGCCATACAAGAGACCCAGTACTTC.

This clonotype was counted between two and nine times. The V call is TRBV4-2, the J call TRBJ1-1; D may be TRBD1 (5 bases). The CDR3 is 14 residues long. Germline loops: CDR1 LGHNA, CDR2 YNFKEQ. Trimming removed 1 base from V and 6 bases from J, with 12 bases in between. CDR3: CASSQVQGGAEAFF. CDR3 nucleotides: TGTGCCAGCAGCCAAGTTCAGGGAGGCGCTGAAGCTTTCTTT.

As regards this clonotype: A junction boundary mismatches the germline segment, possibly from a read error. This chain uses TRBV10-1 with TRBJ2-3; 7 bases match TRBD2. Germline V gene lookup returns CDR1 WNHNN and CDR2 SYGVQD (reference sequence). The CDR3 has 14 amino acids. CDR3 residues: CASSDSCAGDTQYF. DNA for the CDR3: TGCGCCAGCAGTGACTCCTGCGCGGGGGATACCCAGTATTTT.

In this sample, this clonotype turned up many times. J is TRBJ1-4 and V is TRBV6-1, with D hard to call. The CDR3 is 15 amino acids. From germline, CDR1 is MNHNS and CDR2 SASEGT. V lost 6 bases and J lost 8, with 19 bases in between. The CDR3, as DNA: TGTGCCAGCAGGAATATGGGAGGCAGCGGAGAAAAACTGTTTTTT. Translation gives CASRNMGGSGEKLFF.

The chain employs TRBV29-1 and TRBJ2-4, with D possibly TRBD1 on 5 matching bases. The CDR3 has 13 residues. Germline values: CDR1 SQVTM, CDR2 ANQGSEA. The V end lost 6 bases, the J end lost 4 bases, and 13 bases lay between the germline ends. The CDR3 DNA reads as TGCAGCGTGGAACAGGAAAATAAAAACATTCAGTACTTC. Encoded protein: CSVEQENKNIQYF.

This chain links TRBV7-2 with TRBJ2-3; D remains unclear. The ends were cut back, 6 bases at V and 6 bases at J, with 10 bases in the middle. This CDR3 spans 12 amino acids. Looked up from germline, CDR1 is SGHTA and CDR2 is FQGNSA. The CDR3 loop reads CASSPYGDTQYF. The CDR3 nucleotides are TGTGCCAGCAGTCCCTATGGGGATACGCAGTATTTT. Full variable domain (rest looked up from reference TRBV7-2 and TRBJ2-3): GAGVSQSPSNKVTEKGKDVELRCDPISGHTALYWYRQSLGQGLEFLIYFQGNSAPDKSGLPSDRFSAERTGGSVSTLTIQRTQQEDSAVYLCASSPYGDTQYFGPGTRLTVL.

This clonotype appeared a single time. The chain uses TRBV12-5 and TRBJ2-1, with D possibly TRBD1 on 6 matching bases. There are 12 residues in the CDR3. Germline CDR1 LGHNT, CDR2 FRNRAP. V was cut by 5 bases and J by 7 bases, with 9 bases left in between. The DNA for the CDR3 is TGTGCTAGTGGTAGGGGGTGGAATGAGCAGTTCTTC. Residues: CASGRGWNEQFF. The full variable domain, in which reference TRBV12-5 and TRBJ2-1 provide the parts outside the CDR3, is DARVTQTPRHKVTEMGQEVTMRCQPILGHNTVFWYRQTMMQGLELLAYFRNRAPLDDSGMPKDRFSAEMPDATLATLKIQPSEPRDSAVYFCASGRGWNEQFFGPGTRLTVL.

DNA for the CDR3: TGTGCCAGCAGCCCGGACAGAGAGAGGTACACCTTC. Translation gives CASSPDRERYTF. The chain combines TRBV7-3 with TRBJ2-7; possibly TRBD1 for D (6 bases). The J call may be wrong; the DNA end is better matched by TRBJ1-2. The CDR3 contains 12 residues. The germline V gene encodes CDR1 SGHTA and CDR2 FQGTGA.

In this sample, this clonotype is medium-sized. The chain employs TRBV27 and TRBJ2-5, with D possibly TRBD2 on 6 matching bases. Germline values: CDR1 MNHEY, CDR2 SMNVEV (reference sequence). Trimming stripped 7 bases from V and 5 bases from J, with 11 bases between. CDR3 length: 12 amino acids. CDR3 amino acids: CASKDGGETQYF. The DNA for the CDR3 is TGTGCCAGCAAAGACGGGGGTGAGACCCAGTACTTC.

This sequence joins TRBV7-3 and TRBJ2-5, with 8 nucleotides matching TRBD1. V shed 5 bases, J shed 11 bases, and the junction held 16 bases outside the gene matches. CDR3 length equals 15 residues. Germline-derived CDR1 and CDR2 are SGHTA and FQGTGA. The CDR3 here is CASSQGQGAYNEQYF. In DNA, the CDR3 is TGTGCCAGCAGCCAGGGGCAGGGGGCCTACAATGAGCAGTACTTC.

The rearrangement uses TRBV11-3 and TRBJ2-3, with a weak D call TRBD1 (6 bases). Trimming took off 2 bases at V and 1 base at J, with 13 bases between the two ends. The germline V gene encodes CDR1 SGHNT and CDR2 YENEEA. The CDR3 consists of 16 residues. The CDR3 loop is CASSLRTAIGTDTQYF. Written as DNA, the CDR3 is TGTGCCAGCAGCTTAAGGACAGCGATTGGCACAGATACGCAGTATTTT.

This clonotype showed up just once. Here the CDR3 reads CASSLGSVYTQYF. In nucleotides, the CDR3 is TGTGCCAGCAGCTTAGGATCGGTCTATACGCAGTATTTT. This chain joins TRBV7-9 and TRBJ2-3; D is undetermined. Trimming removed 1 base from V and 7 bases from J, with 9 bases in between. Germline CDR1 is SEHNR and CDR2 is FQNEAQ (reference sequence). This CDR3 is built from 13 residues.

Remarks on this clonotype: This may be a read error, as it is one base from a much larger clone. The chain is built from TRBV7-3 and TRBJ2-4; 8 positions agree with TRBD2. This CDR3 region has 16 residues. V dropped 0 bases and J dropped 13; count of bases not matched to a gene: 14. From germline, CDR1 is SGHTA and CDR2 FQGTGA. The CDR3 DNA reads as TGTGCCAGCAGCTTAACGTGGCTAGCGGGCTACAATGAGCAGTACTTC. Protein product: CASSLTWLAGYNEQYF.

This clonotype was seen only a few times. CDR3 DNA sequence: TGTGCCAGTAGTCCTGACAGACTCACAGATACGCAGTATTTT. This gives the protein CASSPDRLTDTQYF. The chain recombines TRBV19 with TRBJ2-3, with D perhaps TRBD1 (5 bases). The CDR3 length is 14 residues. Trimming removed 5 bases from V and 2 bases from J, with 11 bases in between. Germline assignment: CDR1 LNHDA and CDR2 SQIVND (reference sequence).

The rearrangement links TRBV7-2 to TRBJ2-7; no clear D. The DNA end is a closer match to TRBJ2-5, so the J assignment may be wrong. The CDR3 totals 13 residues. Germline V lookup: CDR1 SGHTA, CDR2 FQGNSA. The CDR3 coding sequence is TGTGCCAGCAGCCCTTCGTACCAAGAGACCCAGTACTTC. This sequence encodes CASSPSYQETQYF.

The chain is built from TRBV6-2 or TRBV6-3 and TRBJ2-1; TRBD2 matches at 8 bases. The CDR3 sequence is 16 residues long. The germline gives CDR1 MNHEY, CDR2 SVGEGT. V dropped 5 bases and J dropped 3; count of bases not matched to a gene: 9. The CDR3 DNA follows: TGTGCCAGCAGTGATTGGGCGGGGGGCTACTACAATGAGCAGTTCTTC. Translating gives CASSDWAGGYYNEQFF.

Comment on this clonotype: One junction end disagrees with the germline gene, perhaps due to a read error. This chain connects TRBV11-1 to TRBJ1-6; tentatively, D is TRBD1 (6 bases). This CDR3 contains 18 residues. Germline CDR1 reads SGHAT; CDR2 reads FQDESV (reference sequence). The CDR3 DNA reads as TGTGCCAGCAGCTTTAGGGGGTTGCGCGGGGGGTCCTACAATGAGCAGTACTTT. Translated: CASSFRGLRGGSYNEQYF.

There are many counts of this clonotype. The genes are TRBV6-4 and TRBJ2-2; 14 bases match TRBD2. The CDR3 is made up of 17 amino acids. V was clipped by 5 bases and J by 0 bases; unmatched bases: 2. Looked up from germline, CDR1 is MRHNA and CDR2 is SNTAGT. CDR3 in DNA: TGTGCCAGCAGTCGGACTAGCGGGGGGACGAACACCGGGGAGCTGTTTTTT. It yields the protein CASSRTSGGTNTGELFF.

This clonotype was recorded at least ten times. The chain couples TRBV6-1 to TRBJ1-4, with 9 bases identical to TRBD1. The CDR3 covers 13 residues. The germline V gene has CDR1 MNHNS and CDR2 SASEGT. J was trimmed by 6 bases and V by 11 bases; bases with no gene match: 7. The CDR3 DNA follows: TGTGCCTGGGCACAGGGGGCTTATGAAAAACTGTTTTTT. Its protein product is CAWAQGAYEKLFF.

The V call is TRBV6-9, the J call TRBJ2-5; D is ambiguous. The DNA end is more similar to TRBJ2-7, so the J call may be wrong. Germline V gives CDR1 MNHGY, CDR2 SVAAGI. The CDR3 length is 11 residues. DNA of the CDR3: TGTGCCAGCTGGACGGGCTACGAGCAGTACTTC. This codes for CASWTGYEQYF.

The CDR3 coding sequence is TGTGCCAGCAGCTTAACTAGCGGGTTATCCTACAATGAGCAGTACTTC. This gives the protein CASSLTSGLSYNEQYF. V gene TRBV7-2 combines with J gene TRBJ2-1; 9 bases fit TRBD2. The J call may be faulty, since TRBJ2-7 better matches the DNA end. There are 16 residues in the CDR3. The germline V gene has CDR1 SGHTA and CDR2 FQGNSA.

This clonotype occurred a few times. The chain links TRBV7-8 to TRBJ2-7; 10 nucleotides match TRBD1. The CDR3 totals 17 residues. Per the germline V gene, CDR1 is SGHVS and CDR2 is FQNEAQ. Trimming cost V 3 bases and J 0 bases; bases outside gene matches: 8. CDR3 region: CASSLSRTGGTSYEQYF. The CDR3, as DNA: TGTGCCAGCAGCTTGAGCAGGACAGGGGGAACCTCCTACGAGCAGTACTTC.

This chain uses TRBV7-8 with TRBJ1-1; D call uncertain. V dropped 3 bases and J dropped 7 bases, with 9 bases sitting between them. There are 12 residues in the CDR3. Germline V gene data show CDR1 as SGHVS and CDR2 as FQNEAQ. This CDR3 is CASSFSTREAFF. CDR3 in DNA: TGTGCCAGCAGCTTTTCGACCCGTGAAGCTTTCTTT.